These 2 T cell receptor beta chains came from one sample sequenced in a study of beta chain features in type 1 diabetes. Expressed TCRB transcripts were sequenced because the isolated RNA had all been reverse transcribed beforehand. Libraries were prepared by immunoSEQ multiplex PCR; TCRdb keeps only in-frame clonotypes and omits some of them. The sample lists a few hundred thousand clones; about 26% were seen once. The sample consisted of central memory CD4+ T cells from blood. These receptor sequences come from a man aged 30 to 45 in good health.

In its sample, this clone was seen many times. The genes are TRBV15 and TRBJ2-4; D gene unclear. The CDR3 consists of 13 residues. Trimming took 0 bases from V and 10 from J, leaving 10 bases between them. CDR1 is LNHNV and CDR2 is YYDKDF in the germline V gene (reference sequence). CDR3 DNA: TGTGCCACCAGCAGAGATCCCCTAGGGATTCAGTACTTC. Translating gives CATSRDPLGIQYF. The full variable domain, its missing parts supplied by reference TRBV15 and TRBJ2-4, is DAMVIQNPRYQVTQFGKPVTLSCSQTLNHNVMYWYQQKSSQAPKLLFHYYDKDFNNEADTPDNFQSRRPNTSFCFLDIRSPGLGDTAMYLCATSRDPLGIQYFGAGTRLSVL.

This clone has a count of ten or more. The V call is TRBV29-1, the J call TRBJ1-2; TRBD1 might be the D (5 bases). The CDR3 runs to 14 residues. V gave up 1 base and J gave up 2 bases, with 11 bases separating them. CDR1 and CDR2 (germline): SQVTM, ANQGSEA. The CDR3 DNA sequence: TGCAGCGTTGAAGGGCGGGGGAAGAACTATGGCTACACCTTC. Translating gives CSVEGRGKNYGYTF.